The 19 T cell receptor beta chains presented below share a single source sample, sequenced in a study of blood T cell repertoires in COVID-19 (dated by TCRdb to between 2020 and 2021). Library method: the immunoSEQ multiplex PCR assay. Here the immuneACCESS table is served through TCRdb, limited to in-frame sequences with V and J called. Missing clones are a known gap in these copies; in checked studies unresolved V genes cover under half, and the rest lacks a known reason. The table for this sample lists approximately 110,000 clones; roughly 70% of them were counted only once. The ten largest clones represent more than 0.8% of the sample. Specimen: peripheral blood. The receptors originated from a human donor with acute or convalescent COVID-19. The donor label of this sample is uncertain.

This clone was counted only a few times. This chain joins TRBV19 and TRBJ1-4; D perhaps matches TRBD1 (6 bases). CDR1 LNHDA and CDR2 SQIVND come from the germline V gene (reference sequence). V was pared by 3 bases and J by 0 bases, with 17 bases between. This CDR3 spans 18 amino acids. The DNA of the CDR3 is TGTGCCAGTAGTATCGGGGTGACAGGTTTTGCAACTAATGAAAAACTGTTTTTT. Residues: CASSIGVTGFATNEKLFF.

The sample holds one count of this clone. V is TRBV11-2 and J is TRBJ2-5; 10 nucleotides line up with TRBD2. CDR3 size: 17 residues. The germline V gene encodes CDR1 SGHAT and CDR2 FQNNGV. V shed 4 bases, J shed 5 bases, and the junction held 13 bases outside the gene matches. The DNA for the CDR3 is TGTGCCAGCAGCTCCCCAGAGAAACTAGCGGGGAGTGAGACCCAGTACTTC. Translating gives CASSSPEKLAGSETQYF.

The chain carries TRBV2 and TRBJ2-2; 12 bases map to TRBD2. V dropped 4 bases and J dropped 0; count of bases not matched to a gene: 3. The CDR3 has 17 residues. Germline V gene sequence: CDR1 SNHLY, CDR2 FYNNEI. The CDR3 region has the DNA TGTGCCAGCAGTGTGACTAGCGGGGGCCCGAACACCGGGGAGCTGTTTTTT. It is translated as CASSVTSGGPNTGELFF. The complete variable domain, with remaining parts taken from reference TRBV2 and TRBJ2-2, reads EPEVTQTPSHQVTQMGQEVILRCVPISNHLYFYWYRQILGQKVEFLVSFYNNEISEKSEIFDDQFSVERPDGSNFTLKIRSTKLEDSAMYFCASSVTSGGPNTGELFFGEGSRLTVL.

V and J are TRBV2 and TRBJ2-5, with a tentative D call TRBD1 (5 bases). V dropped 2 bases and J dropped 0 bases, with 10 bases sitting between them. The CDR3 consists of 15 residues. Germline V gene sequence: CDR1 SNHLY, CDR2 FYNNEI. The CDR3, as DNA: TGTGCCAGCAGTGAATCCCCCAGGGACCAAGAGACCCAGTACTTC. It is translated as CASSESPRDQETQYF.

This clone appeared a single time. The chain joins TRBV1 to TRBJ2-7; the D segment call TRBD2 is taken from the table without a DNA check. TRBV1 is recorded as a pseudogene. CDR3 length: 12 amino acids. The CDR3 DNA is TGCACCAGCAGCCAAGATCTTTACGAGCAGTACGTC. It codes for CTSSQDLYEQYV.

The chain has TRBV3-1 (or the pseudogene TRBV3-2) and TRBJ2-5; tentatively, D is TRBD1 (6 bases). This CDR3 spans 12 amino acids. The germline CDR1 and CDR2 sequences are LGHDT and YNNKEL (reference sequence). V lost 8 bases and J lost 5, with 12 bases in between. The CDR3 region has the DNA TGTGCCAGCGGGGGACACGGGGAGACCCAGTACTTC. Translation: CASGGHGETQYF.

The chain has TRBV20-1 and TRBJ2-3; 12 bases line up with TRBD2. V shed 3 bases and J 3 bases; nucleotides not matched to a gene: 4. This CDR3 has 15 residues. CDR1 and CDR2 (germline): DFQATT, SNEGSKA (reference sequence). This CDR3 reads CSASRTSGGTDTQYF. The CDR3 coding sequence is TGCAGTGCTAGTCGAACTAGCGGGGGGACAGATACGCAGTATTTT.

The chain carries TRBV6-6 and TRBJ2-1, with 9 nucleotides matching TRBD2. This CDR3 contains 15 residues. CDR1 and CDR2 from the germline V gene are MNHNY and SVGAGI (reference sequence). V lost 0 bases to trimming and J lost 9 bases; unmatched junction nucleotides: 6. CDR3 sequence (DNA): TGTGCCAGCAGTTACTCGCTAGCGGGGACTGCTGAGCAGTTCTTC. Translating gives CASSYSLAGTAEQFF.

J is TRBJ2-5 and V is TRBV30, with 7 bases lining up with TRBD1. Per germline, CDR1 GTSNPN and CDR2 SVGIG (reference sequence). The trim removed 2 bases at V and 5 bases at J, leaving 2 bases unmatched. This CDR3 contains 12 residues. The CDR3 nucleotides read TGTGCCTGGAGTTCACAGGGGGAGACCCAGTACTTC. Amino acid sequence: CAWSSQGETQYF. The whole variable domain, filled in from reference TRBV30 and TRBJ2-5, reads SQTIHQWPATLVQPVGSPLSLECTVEGTSNPNLYWYRQAAGRGLQLLFYSVGIGQISSEVPQNLSASRPQDRQFILSSKKLLLSDSGFYLCAWSSQGETQYFGPGTRLLVL.

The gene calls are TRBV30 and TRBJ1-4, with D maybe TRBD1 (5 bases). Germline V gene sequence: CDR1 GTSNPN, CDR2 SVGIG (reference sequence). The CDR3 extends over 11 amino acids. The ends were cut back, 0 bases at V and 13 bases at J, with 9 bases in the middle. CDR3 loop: CAWSVGGGLFF. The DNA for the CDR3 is TGTGCCTGGAGTGTTGGGGGAGGACTGTTTTTT.

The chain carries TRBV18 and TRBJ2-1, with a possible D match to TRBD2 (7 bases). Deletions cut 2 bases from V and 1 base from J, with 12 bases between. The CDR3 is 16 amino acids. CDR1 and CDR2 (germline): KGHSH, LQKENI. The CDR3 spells CASSPGGRGSYNEQFF. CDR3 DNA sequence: TGTGCCAGCTCACCAGGAGGGAGGGGGTCCTACAATGAGCAGTTCTTC.

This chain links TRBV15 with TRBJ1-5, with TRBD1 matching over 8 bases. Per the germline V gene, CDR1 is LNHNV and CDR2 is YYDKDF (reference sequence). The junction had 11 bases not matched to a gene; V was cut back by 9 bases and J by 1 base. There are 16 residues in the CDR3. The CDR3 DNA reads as TGTGCCACAAGAGATCAGGGGGCGAGGAGCAATCAGCCCCAGCATTTT. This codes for CATRDQGARSNQPQHF.

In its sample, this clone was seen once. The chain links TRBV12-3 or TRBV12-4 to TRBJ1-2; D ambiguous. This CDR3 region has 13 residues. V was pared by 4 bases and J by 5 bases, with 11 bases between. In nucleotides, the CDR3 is TGTGCCAGCAGTTCCCGGAACGGGTATGGCTACACCTTC. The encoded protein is CASSSRNGYGYTF.

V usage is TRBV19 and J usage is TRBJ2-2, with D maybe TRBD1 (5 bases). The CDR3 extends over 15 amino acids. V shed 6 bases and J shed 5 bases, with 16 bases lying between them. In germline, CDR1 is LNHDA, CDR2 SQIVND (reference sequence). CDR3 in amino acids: CASREVGRETGELFF. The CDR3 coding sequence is TGTGCCAGTAGAGAGGTTGGCAGGGAAACCGGGGAGCTGTTTTTT.

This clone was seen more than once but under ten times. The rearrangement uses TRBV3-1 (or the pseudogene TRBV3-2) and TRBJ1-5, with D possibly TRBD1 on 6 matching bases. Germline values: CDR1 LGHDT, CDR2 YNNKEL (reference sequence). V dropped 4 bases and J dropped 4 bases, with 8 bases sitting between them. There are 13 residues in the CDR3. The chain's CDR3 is CASSRQGNQPQHF. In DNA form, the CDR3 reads TGTGCCAGCAGCCGTCAGGGGAATCAGCCCCAGCATTTT.

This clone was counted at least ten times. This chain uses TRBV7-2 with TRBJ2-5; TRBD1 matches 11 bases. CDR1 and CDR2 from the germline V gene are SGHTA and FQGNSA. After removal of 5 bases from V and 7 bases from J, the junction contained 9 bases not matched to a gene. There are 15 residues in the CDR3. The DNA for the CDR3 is TGTGCCAGCAGCCCCGGAGGGGACAGGGGGTGGACCCAGTACTTC. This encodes CASSPGGDRGWTQYF.

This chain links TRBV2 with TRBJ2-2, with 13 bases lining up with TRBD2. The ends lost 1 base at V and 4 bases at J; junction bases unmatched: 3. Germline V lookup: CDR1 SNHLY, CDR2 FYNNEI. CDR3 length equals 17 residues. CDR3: CASSEGRLAGGTGELFF. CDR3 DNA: TGTGCCAGCAGTGAAGGCCGACTAGCGGGGGGCACCGGGGAGCTGTTTTTT.

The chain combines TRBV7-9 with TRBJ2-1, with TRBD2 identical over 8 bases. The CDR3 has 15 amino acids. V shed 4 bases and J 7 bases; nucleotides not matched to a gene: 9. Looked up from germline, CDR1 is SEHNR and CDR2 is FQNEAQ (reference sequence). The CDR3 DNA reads TGTGCCAGCAGCTCGGGCGGGGGGCTCCTAAATGAGCAGTTCTTC. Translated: CASSSGGGLLNEQFF.

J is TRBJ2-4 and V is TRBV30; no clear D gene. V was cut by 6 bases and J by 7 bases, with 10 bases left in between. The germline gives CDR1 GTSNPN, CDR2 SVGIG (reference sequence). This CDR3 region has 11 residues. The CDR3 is CACGPENIQYF. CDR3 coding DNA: TGTGCCTGCGGTCCGGAGAACATTCAGTACTTC.